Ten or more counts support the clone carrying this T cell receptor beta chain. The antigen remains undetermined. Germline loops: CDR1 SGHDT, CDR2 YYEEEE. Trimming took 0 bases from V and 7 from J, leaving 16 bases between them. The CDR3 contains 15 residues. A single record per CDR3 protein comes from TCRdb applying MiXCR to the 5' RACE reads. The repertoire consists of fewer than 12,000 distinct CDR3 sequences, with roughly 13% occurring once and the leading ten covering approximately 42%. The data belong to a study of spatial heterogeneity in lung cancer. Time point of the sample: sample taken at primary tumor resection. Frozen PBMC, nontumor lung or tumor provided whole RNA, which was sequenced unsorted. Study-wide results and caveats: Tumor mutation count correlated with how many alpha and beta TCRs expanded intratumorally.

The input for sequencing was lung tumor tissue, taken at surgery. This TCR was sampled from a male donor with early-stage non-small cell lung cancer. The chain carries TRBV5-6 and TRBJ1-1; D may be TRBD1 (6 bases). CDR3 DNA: TGTGCCAGCAGCTTGGGATTAGGGGGGACGAGTGAAGCTTTCTTT. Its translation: CASSLGLGGTSEAFF.